These 28 T cell receptor beta chains originate from one sample sequenced in a study of regulatory T cells in long-lasting Graves disease (dated by TCRdb to the early 2020s). Receptors were amplified or captured by multiplex PCR. The sequencer listed for this sample is Illumina HiSeq 4000. iRepertoire HTBI primers and Arm-PCR amplification of CDR3 regions were used to construct TCR beta libraries. TCRdb's own reprocessing of the public reads used fastp at Q25 and MiXCR and kept productive beta chains. Each CDR3 protein appears once, grouped with its most common genes and DNA. A total of roughly 510,000 distinct CDR3 sequences appear in this sample, about 16% of them only once. More than 10% of the sample rests with the top ten. Read against the paper, the sample's time point label means: newly diagnosed GD, antithyroid drugs for less than 3 months. For both TCR sequencing and RNA sequencing, RNA was extracted from PBMCs using TRIzol.

These records were also assigned to another study, of T cells in Graves' hyperthyroidism and ophthalmopathy.

This sample comprised peripheral blood mononuclear cells (PBMCs), obtained at new diagnosis, from a patient treated with antithyroid drugs. The receptors were sampled from a man between 18 and 29 years old with Graves disease. Donor details come from another sample of the same person, matched by shared clones.

A few counts support this clonotype. The genes are TRBV7-3 and TRBJ2-1, with 8 bases identical to TRBD1. CDR3 size: 16 residues. CDR1 is SGHTA, CDR2 FQGTGA, per germline. Trimming at V came to 5 bases and at J to 8 bases, leaving 14 bases not matched to a gene. CDR3 nucleotides: TGTGCCAGCAGCCCCAATCCCCGGACAGGGAGCGATGAGCAGTTCTTC. It is translated as CASSPNPRTGSDEQFF.

This clonotype was seen many times. CDR3 loop: CASSLIRGHSPLHF. In DNA form, the CDR3 reads TGTGCCAGCAGTTTAATTCGGGGGCATTCACCCCTCCACTTT. The rearrangement joins TRBV12-3 or TRBV12-4 to TRBJ1-6, with D perhaps matching TRBD1 (6 bases). Trimming left V 2 bases short and J 8 bases short, with 10 bases between. This CDR3 region has 14 residues.

The table lists this clonotype with a few counts. The rearrangement links TRBV7-2 to TRBJ2-1, with D possibly being TRBD2 (6 bases). Trimming cost V 6 bases and J 0 bases, with 15 bases left between them. CDR3 length: 16 amino acids. Germline CDR1 reads SGHTA; CDR2 reads FQGNSA. CDR3 protein: CASSLSGQSSYNEQFF. In DNA, the CDR3 is TGTGCCAGCAGTCTTAGCGGTCAGAGCTCCTACAATGAGCAGTTCTTC. Drawing the rest from reference TRBV7-2 and TRBJ2-1, the complete variable domain is GAGVSQSPSNKVTEKGKDVELRCDPISGHTALYWYRQSLGQGLEFLIYFQGNSAPDKSGLPSDRFSAERTGGSVSTLTIQRTQQEDSAVYLCASSLSGQSSYNEQFFGPGTRLTVL.

The table lists this clonotype with many counts. This chain joins TRBV2 and TRBJ1-1, with D unclear. The germline V gene has CDR1 SNHLY and CDR2 FYNNEI. Trimming took 5 bases from V and 2 from J, leaving 9 bases between them. The CDR3 spans 13 residues. The CDR3 loop reads CASSIDGNTEAFF. As DNA, the CDR3 is TGTGCCAGCAGTATAGACGGTAACACTGAAGCTTTCTTT.

This clonotype was detected only once. The V gene is TRBV18, the J gene TRBJ2-7; D is uncertain. There are 14 residues in the CDR3. V shed 0 bases and J shed 1 base, with 7 bases lying between them. CDR1 and CDR2 (germline): KGHSH, LQKENI. The CDR3 nucleotides are TGTGCCAGCTCACCACCTATCCAGTCCTACGAGCAGTACTTC. It specifies CASSPPIQSYEQYF.

This clonotype showed up many times. This sequence joins TRBV27 and TRBJ2-5; D ambiguous. This CDR3 spans 16 amino acids. The ends were cut back, 3 bases at V and 2 bases at J, with 16 bases in the middle. Germline V gene sequence: CDR1 MNHEY, CDR2 SMNVEV (reference sequence). The DNA of the CDR3 is TGTGCCAGCAGTTTGAACGCCCTCATGTTACAAGAGACCCAGTACTTC. Residues: CASSLNALMLQETQYF.

The chain carries TRBV19 and TRBJ2-5; D is unclear. V lost 4 bases and J 4 bases, leaving 10 bases between the germline ends. The CDR3 has 13 residues. The germline gives CDR1 LNHDA, CDR2 SQIVND (reference sequence). The CDR3 bases are TGTGCCAGTAGTAAGGCTAGTCGAGAGACCCAGTACTTC. Translating gives CASSKASRETQYF.

This clonotype was counted only a few times. The chain combines TRBV7-9 with TRBJ1-1, with D maybe TRBD1 (5 bases). V was cut by 5 bases and J by 1 base, with 17 bases left in between. The length of the CDR3 is 16 residues. The V gene's germline CDR1 is SEHNR and CDR2 FQNEAQ (reference sequence). In DNA, the CDR3 is TGTGCCAGCAGCCCAAGGTGGGGCAGTGAGAACACTGAAGCTTTCTTT. As protein: CASSPRWGSENTEAFF.

V is TRBV20-1 and J is TRBJ1-1; 7 bases are a match to TRBD1. The CDR3 contains 15 residues. The germline V gene has CDR1 DFQATT and CDR2 SNEGSKA (reference sequence). V lost 0 bases and J lost 1; bases outside the gene matches: 5. CDR3 sequence reads: CSARDSNRGNTEAFF. CDR3 DNA sequence: TGCAGTGCTAGAGATAGCAACAGGGGGAACACTGAAGCTTTCTTT.

This clonotype was counted a few times. The rearrangement joins TRBV12-3 or TRBV12-4 to TRBJ1-5; possible D gene TRBD1, 6 bases. The CDR3 runs 16 residues. Deletions cut 3 bases from V and 6 bases from J, with 18 bases between. This CDR3 reads CASSLRPGGRSQPQHF. Written as DNA, the CDR3 is TGTGCCAGCAGTTTGCGGCCGGGGGGCAGGTCTCAGCCCCAGCATTTT.

With regard to this clonotype: This may be a read error, as it is one base from a much larger clone. This chain uses TRBV18 with TRBJ2-1, with 7 bases lining up with TRBD2. The CDR3 runs 16 residues. The V gene's germline CDR1 is KGHSH and CDR2 LQKENI. The CDR3 DNA sequence: TGTGCCAGCTCACCCGCCGGCGGGAGCCCATACAATGAGCAGCTCTTC. It translates to CASSPAGGSPYNEQLF. Full variable domain (outside the CDR3, taken from reference TRBV18 and TRBJ2-1): NAGVMQNPRHLVRRRGQEARLRCSPMKGHSHVYWYRQLPEEGLKFMVYLQKENIIDESGMPKERFSAEFPKEGPSILRIQQVVRGDSAAYFCASSPAGGSPYNEQLFGPGTRLTVL.

This clonotype was detected a few times. The chain combines TRBV5-1 with TRBJ2-5; D is perhaps TRBD1 (6 bases). V dropped 3 bases and J dropped 1 base, with 10 bases sitting between them. The V gene's germline CDR1 is SGHRS and CDR2 YFSETQ. This CDR3 has 14 amino acids. The CDR3 sequence is CASSSTGTQETQYF. CDR3 bases: TGCGCCAGCAGCTCCACAGGGACCCAAGAGACCCAGTACTTC.

The chain is built from TRBV20-1 and TRBJ1-1; D may be TRBD1 (6 bases). The germline CDR1 and CDR2 sequences are DFQATT and SNEGSKA (reference sequence). The CDR3 is 13 amino acids. V was shortened by 8 bases and J by 0 bases, with 13 bases between the two germline ends. In DNA, the CDR3 is TGCAGTACGTGGGGGGACATGAACACTGAAGCTTTCTTT. It codes for CSTWGDMNTEAFF.

In nucleotides, the CDR3 is TGTGCCAGCAGAACCGGACTAGCGGGAGCCCCGGGAAACGAGCAGTACTTC. Translating gives CASRTGLAGAPGNEQYF. The chain employs TRBV6-1 and TRBJ2-7, with 13 bases fitting TRBD2. This CDR3 has 17 residues. The V segment lost 6 bases and the J segment 5 bases; nucleotides outside the gene matches: 13. Germline V gene sequence: CDR1 MNHNS, CDR2 SASEGT.

This chain joins TRBV6-1 and TRBJ1-6; D might be TRBD1 (5 bases). V dropped 8 bases and J dropped 2 bases, with 16 bases sitting between them. The CDR3 extends over 16 amino acids. Germline loops: CDR1 MNHNS, CDR2 SASEGT. The CDR3 region is CASGMGPRTYNSPLHF. The CDR3 region has the DNA TGTGCCAGCGGTATGGGACCACGGACCTATAATTCACCCCTCCACTTT.

The rearrangement joins TRBV7-2 to TRBJ2-1; 14 bases line up with TRBD2. The CDR3 sequence is 18 residues long. In germline, CDR1 is SGHTA, CDR2 FQGNSA. V lost 1 base, J lost 3 bases, and 5 bases stayed unmatched. CDR3 in amino acids: CASSLVGLAGAHYNEQFF. The CDR3 DNA sequence: TGTGCCAGCAGCTTAGTGGGACTAGCGGGAGCGCACTACAATGAGCAGTTCTTC. Variable domain in full (rest from reference TRBV7-2 and TRBJ2-1): GAGVSQSPSNKVTEKGKDVELRCDPISGHTALYWYRQSLGQGLEFLIYFQGNSAPDKSGLPSDRFSAERTGGSVSTLTIQRTQQEDSAVYLCASSLVGLAGAHYNEQFFGPGTRLTVL.

This clonotype has a handful of counts. The J gene is TRBJ2-1, the V gene TRBV28; TRBD2 aligns across 9 bases. The V gene end was trimmed by 5 bases and the J gene end by 9 bases; junction bases not matched to a gene: 11. This CDR3 is built from 15 residues. Germline CDR1 MDHEN, CDR2 SYDVKM. The CDR3 nucleotides read TGTGCCAGCAGTCCCGGGACTAGCTTGCCGGGTGAGCAGTTCTTC. It yields the protein CASSPGTSLPGEQFF.

This clonotype was counted ten times or more. V is TRBV12-3 or TRBV12-4 and J is TRBJ1-1; the D is unclear. Trimming took off 5 bases at V and 8 bases at J, with 9 bases between the two ends. The CDR3 is made up of 11 amino acids. For the CDR3, the DNA is TGTGCCAGCAGTCTCCAGACAGAAGCTTTCTTT. The encoded protein is CASSLQTEAFF.

This clonotype showed up just a few times. The chain joins TRBV6-9 to TRBJ2-3, with D possibly TRBD2 on 6 matching bases. V shed 3 bases and J shed 1 base, with 14 bases lying between them. This CDR3 contains 16 residues. Germline V lookup: CDR1 MNHGY, CDR2 SVAAGI. The CDR3 is CASSYSPLAGTDTQYF. The CDR3 DNA follows: TGTGCCAGCAGTTACTCCCCACTAGCTGGCACAGATACGCAGTATTTT.

This clonotype occurred many times. The V gene is TRBV7-2, the J gene TRBJ1-5, with TRBD1 matching 11 bases. Germline V gives CDR1 SGHTA, CDR2 FQGNSA. V lost 5 bases and J lost 4; bases outside the gene matches: 4. The CDR3 spans 15 residues. The chain's CDR3 is CASSTRDRGNQPQHF. The CDR3 DNA reads as TGTGCCAGCAGCACCCGGGACAGGGGGAATCAGCCCCAGCATTTT.

This clonotype appeared a few times. The chain employs TRBV5-4 and TRBJ2-1; possibly TRBD2 for D (5 bases). The CDR3 covers 14 residues. Germline lookup yields CDR1 SGHNT and CDR2 YYREEE (reference sequence). V shed 2 bases and J shed 6 bases, with 12 bases lying between them. Written as DNA, the CDR3 is TGTGCCAGCAGCTTTGGCACTAGGATCAATGAGCAGTTCTTC. Translated, it gives CASSFGTRINEQFF.

The rearrangement uses TRBV7-2 and TRBJ2-2; TRBD1 might be the D (8 bases). CDR3 length equals 16 residues. With 2 bases removed from V and 5 bases from J, the gap between germline ends came to 15 bases. Germline V CDR1 and CDR2: SGHTA, FQGNSA. For the CDR3, the DNA is TGTGCCAGCAGCTTATTCCAACAGGGGGGGACCGGGGAGCTGTTTTTT. Protein sequence: CASSLFQQGGTGELFF.

The V and J genes are TRBV27 and TRBJ1-2, with a possible D match to TRBD1 (5 bases). V lost 5 bases, J lost 4 bases, and 14 bases lay in between. This CDR3 comprises 14 residues. Per the germline V gene, CDR1 is MNHEY and CDR2 is SMNVEV (reference sequence). The CDR3 spells CASSPTDRAYGYTF. The CDR3 coding sequence is TGTGCCAGCAGTCCGACAGATCGGGCCTATGGCTACACCTTC.

The table lists this clonotype with many counts. The rearrangement joins TRBV7-2 to TRBJ2-1; D call uncertain. Trimming took off 1 base at V and 1 base at J, with 8 bases between the two ends. This CDR3 is built from 15 residues. In germline, CDR1 is SGHTA, CDR2 FQGNSA. The CDR3 sequence: CASSLGAGSYNEQFF. DNA for the CDR3: TGTGCCAGCAGCTTAGGCGCAGGATCCTACAATGAGCAGTTCTTC.

This clonotype has ten or more counts. The rearrangement links TRBV3-1 to TRBJ2-3; a possible D gene is TRBD2 (5 bases). This CDR3 comprises 16 residues. Trimming took 1 base from V and 1 from J, leaving 12 bases between them. From germline, CDR1 is LGHDT and CDR2 YNNKEL (reference sequence). In DNA form, the CDR3 reads TGTGCCAGCAGCCAAGTTGGACGGGGTGGCACAGATACGCAGTATTTT. Its protein product is CASSQVGRGGTDTQYF.

The sample holds a few counts of this clonotype. The chain recombines TRBV7-2 with TRBJ1-3, with unresolved D. The CDR3 contains 13 residues. Germline CDR1 reads SGHTA; CDR2 reads FQGNSA. V lost 8 bases and J 4 bases, leaving 12 bases between the germline ends. CDR3 nucleotide sequence: TGTGCCAGCGCCCCCGTTCCCGGAAACACCATATATTTT. It is translated as CASAPVPGNTIYF.

This clonotype was counted many times. The V and J genes are TRBV15 and TRBJ1-2; D gene unclear. Trimming pared 0 bases from V and 1 base from J, leaving 0 bases between. This CDR3 has 12 residues. CDR1 is LNHNV and CDR2 is YYDKDF in the germline V gene (reference sequence). The CDR3 here is CATSRDNYGYTF. CDR3 bases: TGTGCCACCAGCAGAGATAACTATGGCTACACCTTC.

The table lists this clonotype with many counts. The chain combines TRBV30 with TRBJ1-1, with 11 bases aligning to TRBD1. The CDR3 length is 12 residues. Per germline, CDR1 GTSNPN and CDR2 SVGIG (reference sequence). After removal of 5 bases from V and 11 bases from J, the junction contained 7 bases not matched to a gene. The CDR3 nucleotides read TGTGCCTGGGGACAGGGGGCCCAGTGGGCTTTCTTT. Translation: CAWGQGAQWAFF.